This TCR beta chain was recorded in a study of cytomegalovirus exposure and HLA in healthy donors. A multiplex PCR was run with 60 Vbeta primers and 13 Jbeta primers. In the source study's methods: Per a later analysis, the number of unique TCR beta chains was some 75 million, of which about 11 million were shared. Sequenced by immunoSEQ multiplex PCR; TCRdb stores in-frame clones only, minus some. V, J and clone size were drawn from that table, and D and trimming were deduced from the DNA. The listing records approximately 120,000 clones. The CDR3 has 15 residues. Trimming cost V 4 bases and J 1 base; bases outside gene matches: 4. Germline V CDR1 and CDR2: SGHRS, YFSETQ. As regards this clone: Its specificity is not known.

Study results and limitations: The study flagged 150 to 200 TCR beta chains as cytomegalovirus-associated. Available immune exposure information was restricted to CMV serostatus only. The study found most TCR sequences rare, yet found some public TCRs in many donors.

The chain carries TRBV5-1 and TRBJ2-1, with 8 nucleotides matching TRBD2. This TCR derives from a man aged 18 to 35 in good health and CMV-seronegative. The sequencing sample was made of PBMCs. CDR3 DNA: TGCGCCAGCAGCGGTGAGCGGGGGTCCTACAATGAGCAGTTCTTC. This sequence encodes CASSGERGSYNEQFF.